This TCR beta chain was sequenced in a study of shared clonotypes between healthy human individuals. Findings of the study overall: It was observed that roughly 5% of naive CD4 clonotypes were shared across several donors.

CD45RO negativity and positive selection for CCR7 defined naive CD8 cells, a population that excluded terminally differentiated effector memory CD45RA+ cells. Only in-frame clones appear in the TCRdb table, and some are missing; sequencing was by immunoSEQ multiplex PCR. Of about 2.1 million clones detected, 90% to 95% appear once; the ten largest clones hold around 1.7%. This clone is a singleton in its sample. Antigen: not known. The CDR3 covers 16 residues. Germline V lookup: CDR1 LNHNV, CDR2 YYDKDF (reference sequence). V lost 1 base and J 3 bases, leaving 15 bases between the germline ends. The chain carries TRBV15 and TRBJ1-1, with D maybe TRBD1 (5 bases). This receptor was obtained from a man aged 18 to 29 in good health. Some clones in this sample may be carry-over from other donors' samples. Sequencing was carried out using naive CD8+ T cells from PBMCs. The CDR3 bases are TGTGCCACCAGCAGAGGGGGGATAAGCAACGACACTGAAGCTTTCTTT. This encodes CATSRGGISNDTEAFF.